One sample yielded the 2 T cell receptor beta chains listed below, sequenced in a study of T cell clonality in common variable immunodeficiency. The protocol was immunoSEQ multiplex PCR, while the TCRdb copy is restricted to in-frame clones and leaves out a portion. There are some 40,000 clones in the sample, none observed a single time. Sequenced input: peripheral blood mononuclear cells. The receptors here all came from a person aged 18 to 75 in good health.

In this sample, this clone turned up many times. The CDR3 extends 3 residues past the end of the read, so its final part is completed from the germline J gene. The V call is TRBV2, the J call TRBJ1-2; weak D call: TRBD1 (5 bases). Trimming removed 1 base at V and 4 bases at J, with 7 bases between. Germline-derived CDR1 and CDR2 are SNHLY and FYNNEI. This CDR3 region has 13 residues. The CDR3 loop is CASSEDRTYGYTF. The DNA read from the CDR3 is TGTGCCAGCAGTGAAGACAGGACCTATGGC.

This clone was seen repeatedly, ten times or more. The read ends 3 residues early relative to the CDR3; the germline J gene fills the gap. V usage is TRBV7-6 and J usage is TRBJ2-7, with D tentatively TRBD2 (6 bases). Germline CDR1 is SGHVS and CDR2 is FNYEAQ. V shed 0 bases and J shed 2 bases, with 11 bases lying between them. This CDR3 comprises 15 residues. The CDR3 loop is CASSLAAGTAYEQYF. Incomplete CDR3 DNA: TGTGCCAGCAGCTTAGCGGCGGGGACGGCCTACGAG.